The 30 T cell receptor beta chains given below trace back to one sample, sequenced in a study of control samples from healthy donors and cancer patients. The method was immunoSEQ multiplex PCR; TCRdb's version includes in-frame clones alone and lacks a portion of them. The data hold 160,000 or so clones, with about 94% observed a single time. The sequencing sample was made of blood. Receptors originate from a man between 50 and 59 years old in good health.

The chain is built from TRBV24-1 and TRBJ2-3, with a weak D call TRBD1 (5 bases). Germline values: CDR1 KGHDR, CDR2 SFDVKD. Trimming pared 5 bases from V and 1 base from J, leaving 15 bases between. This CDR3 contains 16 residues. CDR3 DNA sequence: TGTGCCACCAGTGGGAGTGGGGTAGGGGGCACAGATACGCAGTATTTT. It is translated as CATSGSGVGGTDTQYF.

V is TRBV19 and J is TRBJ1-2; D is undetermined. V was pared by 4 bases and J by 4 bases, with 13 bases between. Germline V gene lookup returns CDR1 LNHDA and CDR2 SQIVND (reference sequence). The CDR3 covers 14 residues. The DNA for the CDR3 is TGTGCCAGTAGTAAGCCAGGACCGCCCTATGGCTACACCTTC. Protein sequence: CASSKPGPPYGYTF.

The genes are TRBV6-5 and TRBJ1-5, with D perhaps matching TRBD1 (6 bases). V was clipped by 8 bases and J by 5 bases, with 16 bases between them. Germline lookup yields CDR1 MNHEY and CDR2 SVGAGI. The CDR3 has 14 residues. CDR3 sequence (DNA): TGTGCCAGCTTCCAGGGGTCGGGGGATCAGCCCCAGCATTTT. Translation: CASFQGSGDQPQHF.

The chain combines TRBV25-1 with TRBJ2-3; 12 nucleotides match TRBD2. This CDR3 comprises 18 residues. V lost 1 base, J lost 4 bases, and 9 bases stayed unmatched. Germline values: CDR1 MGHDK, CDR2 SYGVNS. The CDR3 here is CASSESALLAGGSDTQYF. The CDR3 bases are TGTGCCAGCAGTGAATCAGCCCTTCTAGCGGGAGGGTCAGATACGCAGTATTTT.

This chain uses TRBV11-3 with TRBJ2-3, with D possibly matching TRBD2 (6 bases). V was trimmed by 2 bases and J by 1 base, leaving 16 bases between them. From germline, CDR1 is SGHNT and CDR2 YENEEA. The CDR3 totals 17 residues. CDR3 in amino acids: CASSLSTSGSGTDTQYF. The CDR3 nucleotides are TGTGCCAGCAGCTTATCCACAAGCGGGTCGGGCACAGATACGCAGTATTTT.

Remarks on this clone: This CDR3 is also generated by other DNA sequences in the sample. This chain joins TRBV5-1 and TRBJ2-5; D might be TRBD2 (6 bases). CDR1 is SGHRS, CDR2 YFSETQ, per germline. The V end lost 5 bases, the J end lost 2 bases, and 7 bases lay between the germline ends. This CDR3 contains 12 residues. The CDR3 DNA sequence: TGCGCCAGCAGTAGCGGACAAGAGACCCAGTACTTC. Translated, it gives CASSSGQETQYF.

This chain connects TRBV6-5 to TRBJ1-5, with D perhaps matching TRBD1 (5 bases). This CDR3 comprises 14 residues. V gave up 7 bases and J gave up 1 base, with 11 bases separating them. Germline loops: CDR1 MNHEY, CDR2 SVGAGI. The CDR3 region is CASILGASNQPQHF. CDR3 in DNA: TGTGCCAGCATCTTAGGGGCCAGCAATCAGCCCCAGCATTTT.

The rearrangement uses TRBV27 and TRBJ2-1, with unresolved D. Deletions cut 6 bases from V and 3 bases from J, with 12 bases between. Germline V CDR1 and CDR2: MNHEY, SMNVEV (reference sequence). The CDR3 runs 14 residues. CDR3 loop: CASRTLGNYNEQFF. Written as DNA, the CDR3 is TGTGCCAGCAGGACCCTAGGTAACTACAATGAGCAGTTCTTC.

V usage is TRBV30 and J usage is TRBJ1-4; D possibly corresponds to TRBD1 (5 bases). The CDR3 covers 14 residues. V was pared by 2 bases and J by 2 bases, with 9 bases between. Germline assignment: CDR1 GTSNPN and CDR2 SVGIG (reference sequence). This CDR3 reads CAWSKTVTNEKLFF. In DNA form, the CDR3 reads TGTGCCTGGAGTAAGACAGTGACTAATGAAAAACTGTTTTTT.

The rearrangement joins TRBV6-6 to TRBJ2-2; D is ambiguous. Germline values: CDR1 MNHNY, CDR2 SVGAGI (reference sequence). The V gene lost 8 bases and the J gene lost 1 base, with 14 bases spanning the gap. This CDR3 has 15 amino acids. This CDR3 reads CASEAAGMNTGELFF. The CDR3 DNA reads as TGTGCCAGCGAGGCCGCTGGAATGAACACCGGGGAGCTGTTTTTT.

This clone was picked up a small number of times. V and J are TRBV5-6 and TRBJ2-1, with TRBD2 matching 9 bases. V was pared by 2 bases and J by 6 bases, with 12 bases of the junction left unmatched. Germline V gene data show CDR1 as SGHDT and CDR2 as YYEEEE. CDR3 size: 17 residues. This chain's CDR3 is CASSFRLAGTGANEQFF. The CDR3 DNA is TGTGCCAGCAGCTTTCGGCTAGCGGGAACGGGAGCCAATGAGCAGTTCTTC.

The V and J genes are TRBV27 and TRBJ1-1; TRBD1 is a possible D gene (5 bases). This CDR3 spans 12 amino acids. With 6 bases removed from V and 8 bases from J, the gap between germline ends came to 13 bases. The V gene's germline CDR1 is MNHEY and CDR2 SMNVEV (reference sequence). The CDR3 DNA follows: TGTGCCAGCAGCCCTGTAGGACAAGAAGCTTTCTTT. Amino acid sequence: CASSPVGQEAFF.

CDR3 loop: CASSPQSPGTDTQYF. Here the CDR3 DNA reads TGTGCCAGCTCACCACAGTCCCCCGGTACAGATACGCAGTATTTT. V is TRBV18 and J is TRBJ2-3; D is ambiguous. CDR1 is KGHSH and CDR2 is LQKENI in the germline V gene. The V end was cut by 1 base, the J end by 3 bases, with 11 bases between. There are 15 residues in the CDR3. Full variable domain (missing parts from reference TRBV18 and TRBJ2-3): NAGVMQNPRHLVRRRGQEARLRCSPMKGHSHVYWYRQLPEEGLKFMVYLQKENIIDESGMPKERFSAEFPKEGPSILRIQQVVRGDSAAYFCASSPQSPGTDTQYFGPGTRLTVL.

The CDR3 is CASTTDRVRNTGELFF. CDR3 nucleotide sequence: TGCGCCAGCACCACCGACAGGGTACGGAACACCGGGGAGCTGTTTTTT. The chain combines TRBV5-1 with TRBJ2-2, with 7 bases that match TRBD1. Germline V gene data show CDR1 as SGHRS and CDR2 as YFSETQ. Trimming removed 6 bases from V and 1 base from J; junction bases left unmatched: 9. The CDR3 covers 16 residues.

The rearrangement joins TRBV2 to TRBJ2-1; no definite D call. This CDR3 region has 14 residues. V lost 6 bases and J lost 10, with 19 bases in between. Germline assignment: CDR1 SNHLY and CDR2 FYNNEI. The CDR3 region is CASRGPSDLGEQFF. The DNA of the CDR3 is TGTGCCAGCAGAGGTCCGAGCGACTTAGGGGAGCAGTTCTTC.

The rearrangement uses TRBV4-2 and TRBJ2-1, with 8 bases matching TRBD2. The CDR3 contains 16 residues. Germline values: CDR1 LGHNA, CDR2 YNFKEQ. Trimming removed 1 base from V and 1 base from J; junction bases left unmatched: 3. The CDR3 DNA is TGTGCCAGCAGCCAAGTCGCGGGGGGTTCCTACAATGAGCAGTTCTTC. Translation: CASSQVAGGSYNEQFF.

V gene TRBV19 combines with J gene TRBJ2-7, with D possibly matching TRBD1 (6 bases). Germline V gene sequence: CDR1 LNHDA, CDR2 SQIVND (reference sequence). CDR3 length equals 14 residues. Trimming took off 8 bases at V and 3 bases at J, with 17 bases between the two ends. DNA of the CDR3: TGTGCCAGTTCGATCTGGGGACAAGGCTACGAGCAGTACTTC. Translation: CASSIWGQGYEQYF.

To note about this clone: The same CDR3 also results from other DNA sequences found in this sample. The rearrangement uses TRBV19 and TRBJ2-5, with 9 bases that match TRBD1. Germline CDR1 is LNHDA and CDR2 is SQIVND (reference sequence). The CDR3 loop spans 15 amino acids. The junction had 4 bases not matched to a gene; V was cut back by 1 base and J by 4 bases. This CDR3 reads CASSIAGQGRETQYF. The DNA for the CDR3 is TGTGCCAGTAGTATAGCCGGACAGGGGAGAGAGACCCAGTACTTC.

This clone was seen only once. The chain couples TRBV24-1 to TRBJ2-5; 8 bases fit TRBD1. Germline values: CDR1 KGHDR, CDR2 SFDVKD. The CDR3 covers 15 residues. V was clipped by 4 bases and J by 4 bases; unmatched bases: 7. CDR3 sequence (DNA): TGTGCCACCAGTGACCTGGGACAGGTGGTAGAGACCCAGTACTTC. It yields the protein CATSDLGQVVETQYF.

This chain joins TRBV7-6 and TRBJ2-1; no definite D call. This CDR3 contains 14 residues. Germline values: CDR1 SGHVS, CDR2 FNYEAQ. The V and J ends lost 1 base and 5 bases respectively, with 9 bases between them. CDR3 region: CASSLVEVDNEQFF. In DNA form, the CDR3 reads TGTGCCAGCAGCTTAGTAGAGGTTGACAATGAGCAGTTCTTC. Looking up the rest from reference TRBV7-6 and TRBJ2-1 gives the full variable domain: GAGVSQSPRYKVTKRGQDVALRCDPISGHVSLYWYRQALGQGPEFLTYFNYEAQQDKSGLPNDRFSAERPEGSISTLTIQRTEQRDSAMYRCASSLVEVDNEQFFGPGTRLTVL.

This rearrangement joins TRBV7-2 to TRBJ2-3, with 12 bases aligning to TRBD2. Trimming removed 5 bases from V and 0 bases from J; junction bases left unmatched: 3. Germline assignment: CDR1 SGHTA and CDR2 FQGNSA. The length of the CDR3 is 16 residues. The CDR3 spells CASSPGTSGSTDTQYF. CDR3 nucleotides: TGTGCCAGCAGCCCCGGGACTAGCGGGAGCACAGATACGCAGTATTTT.

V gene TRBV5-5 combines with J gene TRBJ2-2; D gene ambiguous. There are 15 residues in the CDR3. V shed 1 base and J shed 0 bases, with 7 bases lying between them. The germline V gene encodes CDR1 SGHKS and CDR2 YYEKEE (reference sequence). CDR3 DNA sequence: TGTGCCAGCAGCTTGTATTCCGCGAACACCGGGGAGCTGTTTTTT. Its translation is CASSLYSANTGELFF.

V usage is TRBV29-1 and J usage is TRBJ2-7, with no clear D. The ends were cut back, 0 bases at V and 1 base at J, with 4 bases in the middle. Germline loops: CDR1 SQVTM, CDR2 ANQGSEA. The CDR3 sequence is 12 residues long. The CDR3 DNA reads TGCAGCGTTGAAGAATCTTCCTACGAGCAGTACTTC. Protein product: CSVEESSYEQYF.

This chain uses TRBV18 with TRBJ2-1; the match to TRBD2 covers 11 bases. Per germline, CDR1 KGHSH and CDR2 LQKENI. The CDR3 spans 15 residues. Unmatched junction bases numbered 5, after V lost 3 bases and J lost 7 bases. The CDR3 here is CASSPGLAGINEQFF. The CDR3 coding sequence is TGTGCCAGCTCACCTGGACTAGCGGGTATTAATGAGCAGTTCTTC.

CDR3 in DNA: TGCGCCAGCAGCCTACCCGGGGGCACTACTAACTATGGCTACACCTTC. Translated: CASSLPGGTTNYGYTF. The chain links TRBV5-1 to TRBJ1-2; D is perhaps TRBD1 (6 bases). The CDR3 spans 16 residues. Per germline, CDR1 SGHRS and CDR2 YFSETQ. Trimming took off 4 bases at V and 0 bases at J, with 16 bases between the two ends. The full variable domain, with the rest looked up from reference TRBV5-1 and TRBJ1-2, is KAGVTQTPRYLIKTRGQQVTLSCSPISGHRSVSWYQQTPGQGLQFLFEYFSETQRNKGNFPGRFSGRQFSNSRSEMNVSTLELGDSALYLCASSLPGGTTNYGYTFGSGTRLTVV.

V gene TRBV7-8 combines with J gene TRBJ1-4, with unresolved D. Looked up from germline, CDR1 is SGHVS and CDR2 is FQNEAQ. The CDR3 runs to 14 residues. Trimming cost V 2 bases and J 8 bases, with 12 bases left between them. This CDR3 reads CASSLFSEIEKLFF. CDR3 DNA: TGTGCCAGCAGCTTATTTTCGGAAATCGAAAAACTGTTTTTT.

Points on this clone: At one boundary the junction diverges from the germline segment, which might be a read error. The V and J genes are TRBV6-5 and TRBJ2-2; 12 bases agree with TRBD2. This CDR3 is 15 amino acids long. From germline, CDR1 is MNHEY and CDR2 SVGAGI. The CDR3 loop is CASTRLAGDTGNDCF. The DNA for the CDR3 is TGTGCCAGCACCCGACTAGCGGGAGACACCGGGAATGACTGTTTT.

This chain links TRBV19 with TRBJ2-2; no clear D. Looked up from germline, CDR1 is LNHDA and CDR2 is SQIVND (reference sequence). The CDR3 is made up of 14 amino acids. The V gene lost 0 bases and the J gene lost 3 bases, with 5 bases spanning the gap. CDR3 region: CASSIERDTGELFF. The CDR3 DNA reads TGTGCCAGTAGTATAGAAAGGGACACCGGGGAGCTGTTTTTT.

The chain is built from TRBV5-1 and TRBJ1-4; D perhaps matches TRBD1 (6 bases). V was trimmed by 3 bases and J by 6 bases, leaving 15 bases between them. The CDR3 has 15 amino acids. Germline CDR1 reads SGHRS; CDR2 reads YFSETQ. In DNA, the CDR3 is TGCGCCAGCAGCTCGGGGACCACAGGGTATGAAAAACTGTTTTTT. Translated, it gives CASSSGTTGYEKLFF. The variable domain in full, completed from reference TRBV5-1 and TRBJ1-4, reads KAGVTQTPRYLIKTRGQQVTLSCSPISGHRSVSWYQQTPGQGLQFLFEYFSETQRNKGNFPGRFSGRQFSNSRSEMNVSTLELGDSALYLCASSSGTTGYEKLFFGSGTQLSVL.

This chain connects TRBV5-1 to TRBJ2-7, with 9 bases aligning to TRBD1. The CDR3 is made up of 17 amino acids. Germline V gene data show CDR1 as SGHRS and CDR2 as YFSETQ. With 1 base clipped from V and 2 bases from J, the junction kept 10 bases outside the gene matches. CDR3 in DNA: TGCGCCAGCAGCTTGCGGGGAGGACAGGGGTCGACCTACGAGCAGTACTTC. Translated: CASSLRGGQGSTYEQYF.